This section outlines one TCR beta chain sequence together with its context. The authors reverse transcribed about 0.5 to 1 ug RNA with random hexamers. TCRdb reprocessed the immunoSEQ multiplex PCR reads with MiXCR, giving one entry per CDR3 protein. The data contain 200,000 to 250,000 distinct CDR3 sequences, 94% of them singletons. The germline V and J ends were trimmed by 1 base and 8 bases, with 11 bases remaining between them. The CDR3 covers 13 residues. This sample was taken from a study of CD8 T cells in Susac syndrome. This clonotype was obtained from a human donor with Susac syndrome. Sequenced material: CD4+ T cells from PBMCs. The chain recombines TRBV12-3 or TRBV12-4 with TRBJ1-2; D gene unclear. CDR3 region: CASSLVELGGYTF. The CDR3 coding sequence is TGTGCCAGCAGTTTAGTGGAATTGGGGGGCTACACCTTC.